A single sample gave rise to the 16 T cell receptor beta chains below, sequenced in a study of shared clonotypes between healthy human individuals. As defined, naive CD8 cells were CD45RO-negative and positively selected for CCR7, with terminally differentiated effector memory CD45RA+ cells excluded. Assay: immunoSEQ multiplex PCR; the TCRdb copy retains only in-frame clones and omits some. This sample has roughly 1,800,000 clones; approximately 94% occur once, and the top ten carry approximately 1%. Sequencing used naive CD8+ T cells sorted from blood. The receptors come from a young man in good health.

V gene TRBV5-6 combines with J gene TRBJ2-7; D is possibly TRBD1 or TRBD2 (5 bases each). In germline, CDR1 is SGHDT, CDR2 YYEEEE. V gave up 3 bases and J gave up 0 bases, with 7 bases separating them. The CDR3 consists of 13 residues. The CDR3 loop reads CASSWDGSYEQYF. As DNA, the CDR3 is TGTGCCAGCAGCTGGGACGGCTCCTACGAGCAGTACTTC. The variable domain in full, completed from reference TRBV5-6 and TRBJ2-7, reads DAGVTQSPTHLIKTRGQQVTLRCSPKSGHDTVSWYQQALGQGPQFIFQYYEEEERQRGNFPDRFSGHQFPNYSSELNVNALLLGDSALYLCASSWDGSYEQYFGPGTRLTVT.

The CDR3 DNA reads as TGCGCCAGCAGCCAAGAGTCTGCTTGGACAGCGAATGGCTACACCTTC. This gives the protein CASSQESAWTANGYTF. The V and J genes are TRBV4-1 and TRBJ1-2, with D possibly matching TRBD1 (6 bases). The V gene's germline CDR1 is MGHRA and CDR2 YSYEKL. Trimming took 0 bases from V and 6 from J, leaving 17 bases between them. The CDR3 has 16 amino acids.

This clone came up once. A much larger clone lies a single base off, so this may be a read error. Other nucleotide sequences in the sample specify the same CDR3. V and J are TRBV5-4 and TRBJ2-7; 9 positions agree with TRBD1. The CDR3 runs 13 residues. The germline V gene has CDR1 SGHNT and CDR2 YYREEE (reference sequence). V was clipped by 3 bases and J by 3 bases; unmatched bases: 1. The CDR3 sequence is CASSSGQGYEQYF. For the CDR3, the DNA is TGTGCCAGCAGCTCGGGACAGGGCTACGAGCAGTACTTC.

Concerning this clone itself: The same CDR3 also results from other DNA sequences found in this sample. The chain uses TRBV29-1 and TRBJ2-1; no definite D call. CDR3 length: 13 amino acids. The V gene's germline CDR1 is SQVTM and CDR2 ANQGSEA. Trimming took 4 bases from V and 0 from J, leaving 7 bases between them. The CDR3 loop reads CSVVGSSYNEQFF. The CDR3 DNA reads as TGCAGCGTTGTCGGGTCCTCCTACAATGAGCAGTTCTTC.

The rearrangement joins TRBV30 to TRBJ2-7; D gene unclear. The V end lost 2 bases, the J end lost 5 bases, and 16 bases lay between the germline ends. CDR3 length: 14 residues. From germline, CDR1 is GTSNPN and CDR2 SVGIG (reference sequence). For the CDR3, the DNA is TGTGCCTGGAGTCTTAGGGCCCCAAGGGACGAGCAGTACTTC. Its translation: CAWSLRAPRDEQYF.

This sequence joins TRBV4-3 and TRBJ2-7, with D unresolved. The V end was cut by 0 bases, the J end by 5 bases, with 14 bases between. From germline, CDR1 is LGHNA and CDR2 YSLEER. The CDR3 runs 15 residues. The CDR3 DNA reads as TGCGCCAGCAGCCAAGAGTACCGGACGTGGGACGAGCAGTACTTC. Its protein is CASSQEYRTWDEQYF.

The V gene is TRBV16, the J gene TRBJ2-7; D not certain. Per germline, CDR1 KGHSY and CDR2 FQNENV. V shed 4 bases and J shed 4 bases, with 14 bases lying between them. The CDR3 extends over 14 amino acids. The CDR3 DNA follows: TGTGCCAGCAGCCCGGGCACACCATTATACGAGCAGTACTTC. It specifies CASSPGTPLYEQYF.

The chain uses TRBV5-4 and TRBJ2-2; possibly TRBD2 for D (6 bases). V lost 4 bases, J lost 1 base, and 11 bases lay in between. The germline V gene has CDR1 SGHNT and CDR2 YYREEE (reference sequence). This CDR3 is built from 15 residues. DNA of the CDR3: TGTGCCAGCAGCCCCCGGACTATGAACACCGGGGAGCTGTTTTTT. As protein: CASSPRTMNTGELFF.

This chain joins TRBV28 and TRBJ2-1; TRBD2 matches 14 bases. Trimming cost V 6 bases and J 2 bases; bases outside gene matches: 3. From germline, CDR1 is MDHEN and CDR2 SYDVKM. This CDR3 region has 16 residues. This chain's CDR3 is CASSRTSGGTYNEQFF. CDR3 DNA sequence: TGTGCCAGCAGCCGGACTAGCGGGGGGACCTACAATGAGCAGTTCTTC.

Turning to this clone: This same CDR3 is encoded by further DNA sequences in the sample. The rearrangement links TRBV5-4 to TRBJ2-7; 11 bases match TRBD2. This CDR3 region has 14 residues. The germline gives CDR1 SGHNT, CDR2 YYREEE (reference sequence). The V segment lost 4 bases and the J segment 3 bases; nucleotides outside the gene matches: 3. CDR3 sequence (DNA): TGTGCCAGCAGCCCGGGACTAGCGGACTACGAGCAGTACTTC. Its protein is CASSPGLADYEQYF.

This chain joins TRBV2 and TRBJ2-5, with TRBD2 matching 8 bases. V lost 3 bases, J lost 0 bases, and 9 bases stayed unmatched. Looked up from germline, CDR1 is SNHLY and CDR2 is FYNNEI. The CDR3 length is 17 residues. DNA for the CDR3: TGTGCCAGCAGTGATCCAGCGGGGGACATGTACCAAGAGACCCAGTACTTC. The encoded protein is CASSDPAGDMYQETQYF.

J is TRBJ1-5 and V is TRBV6-1; D is ambiguous. This CDR3 comprises 16 residues. Trimming took 2 bases from V and 0 from J, leaving 11 bases between them. Looked up from germline, CDR1 is MNHNS and CDR2 is SASEGT. Written as DNA, the CDR3 is TGTGCCAGCAGTGAACATCCGGAATATAGCAATCAGCCCCAGCATTTT. Protein: CASSEHPEYSNQPQHF.

J is TRBJ2-1 and V is TRBV7-9; D is unresolved. The CDR3 runs to 13 residues. In germline, CDR1 is SEHNR, CDR2 FQNEAQ (reference sequence). The V end lost 0 bases, the J end lost 0 bases, and 0 bases lay between the germline ends. CDR3 region: CASSLASYNEQFF. The DNA of the CDR3 is TGTGCCAGCAGCTTAGCCTCCTACAATGAGCAGTTCTTC.

The chain joins TRBV4-1 to TRBJ1-1, with D maybe TRBD1 (6 bases). Germline CDR1 MGHRA, CDR2 YSYEKL. The germline V and J ends were trimmed by 4 bases and 4 bases, with 19 bases remaining between them. This CDR3 has 16 residues. CDR3 in DNA: TGCGCCAGCAGCCCTATAGGGGGGGGGCCGAGCACTGAAGCTTTCTTT. This gives the protein CASSPIGGGPSTEAFF.

As for this clone: This sample includes further DNA sequences coding for the same CDR3. V and J are TRBV6-5 and TRBJ2-1; D possibly matches TRBD1 or TRBD2 (6 bases each). CDR1 is MNHEY and CDR2 is SVGAGI in the germline V gene. V was shortened by 2 bases and J by 2 bases, with 7 bases between the two germline ends. This CDR3 is 14 amino acids long. This chain's CDR3 is CASSYGGPYNEQFF. CDR3 coding DNA: TGTGCCAGCAGTTACGGGGGGCCCTACAATGAGCAGTTCTTC.

The chain has TRBV9 and TRBJ2-2; TRBD1 is a possible D gene (6 bases). This CDR3 is built from 15 residues. Between the trimmed V and J ends, which lost 0 bases and 5 bases, there was a span of 11 bases. Germline V gene lookup returns CDR1 SGDLS and CDR2 YYNGEE. As DNA, the CDR3 is TGTGCCAGCAGCGTAGGATGGACAGCTACCGGGGAGCTGTTTTTT. Its protein is CASSVGWTATGELFF.